This T cell receptor beta chain comes out of a study of shared clonotypes between healthy human individuals. Study information: Donor composition was a couple of women and a few men, aged 18 to 49.

With respect to this clone: Its antigen is still unknown.

V was trimmed by 5 bases and J by 3 bases, leaving 14 bases between them. Germline CDR1 is SEHNR and CDR2 is FQNEAQ (reference sequence). This CDR3 spans 14 amino acids. Each subset's genomic DNA was shared equally among a number of immunoSEQ plates. Here immunoSEQ multiplex PCR was the method, and the copy in TCRdb shows in-frame clones only, minus some. The sample contains about 2,200,000 clones, 90% to 95% of which appear only once. CD45RO-negative cells were positively selected for CCR7, leaving out terminally differentiated effector memory CD45RA+ cells. Study-wide points: As a rule, naive subsets had a larger estimated richness than memory subsets. It was observed that approximately 5% of naive CD4 clonotypes were shared across a few donors.

Sequences were obtained from naive CD8+ T cells from PBMCs. The chain links TRBV7-9 to TRBJ2-7; D not resolved. The receptor's source is a man aged 18 to 35 in good health. Some clones in this sample may be carry-over from other donors' samples. The CDR3: CASSEGRLDYEQYF. The CDR3 DNA follows: TGTGCCAGCAGCGAAGGACGCCTGGACTACGAGCAGTACTTC.